The count of the clone carrying this T cell receptor (beta chain) is one. The antigen is undetermined. The data derive from a study of graft-versus-host responses after intestinal transplantation. Whole-study context: All recipients got anti-thymocyte globulin induction, then tacrolimus and steroids for 2 to 3 years.

Germline V lookup: CDR1 SGHDT, CDR2 YYEEEE. CDR3 length: 13 amino acids. The V end was cut by 4 bases, the J end by 9 bases, with 17 bases between. Study-wide points: Among recipient marrow samples, GvH clones were found; some appeared first in ileum or blood. Peak levels of circulating GvH clones tracked with early post-transplant HvG declines.

TCRdb's table, derived via immunoSEQ multiplex PCR, lists solely in-frame clones and lacks some. Here the sample spans around 18,000 clones, more than 85% being singletons. The sequence came from a human patient who received an intestinal transplant, so some T cells may come from the graft donor. Here the sequenced sample was PBMCs, taken 23 days after intestinal transplant. The chain couples TRBV5-6 to TRBJ2-7; D uncertain. The CDR3: CASSPGVSNGQYF. As DNA, the CDR3 is TGTGCCAGCAGCCCTGGGGTTAGTAATGGGCAGTACTTC. The variable domain in full, with the rest retrieved from reference TRBV5-6 and TRBJ2-7, is DAGVTQSPTHLIKTRGQQVTLRCSPKSGHDTVSWYQQALGQGPQFIFQYYEEEERQRGNFPDRFSGHQFPNYSSELNVNALLLGDSALYLCASSPGVSNGQYFGPGTRLTVT.